A single sample gave rise to the 21 T cell receptor beta chains below, sequenced in a study of Ad26.COV2.S vaccination and SARS-CoV-2 variants. The protocol was immunoSEQ multiplex PCR, while the TCRdb copy is restricted to in-frame clones and leaves out a portion. The sample lists about 240,000 clones, more than 75% seen once, with 9.5% to 12% in the top ten. As to treatment: approximately 18 received Ad26.COV2.S at low or high dose, single or two shots; about five received placebo; per-sample allocation not given. Day 63 after the first vaccine or placebo injection was the time point for sampling. The input for sequencing was peripheral blood, taken in a trial of Ad26.COV2.S vaccine versus placebo. The receptors stem from a person aged 18 to 59 who received the Ad26.COV2.S COVID-19 vaccine or a placebo.

This chain uses TRBV5-1 with TRBJ2-5, with D perhaps assigned TRBD1 or TRBD2 (5 bases each). CDR3 length: 15 amino acids. V shed 6 bases and J shed 5 bases, with 20 bases lying between them. Germline V gene sequence: CDR1 SGHRS, CDR2 YFSETQ. The CDR3 DNA reads TGCGCCAGCAAAGGACCGGGACGTCGGGCGGAGACCCAGTACTTC. It specifies CASKGPGRRAETQYF.

The chain employs TRBV28 and TRBJ2-7; 9 bases align to TRBD1. The CDR3 has 15 amino acids. The V gene's germline CDR1 is MDHEN and CDR2 SYDVKM. V lost 4 bases to trimming and J lost 5 bases; unmatched junction nucleotides: 9. CDR3 sequence: CASSSSGQGTDEQYF. DNA of the CDR3: TGTGCCAGCAGTTCATCGGGACAGGGTACGGACGAGCAGTACTTC.

This sequence joins TRBV19 and TRBJ2-3, with D perhaps matching TRBD2 (5 bases). The CDR3 runs 13 residues. From germline, CDR1 is LNHDA and CDR2 SQIVND (reference sequence). The ends were cut back, 6 bases at V and 1 base at J, with 8 bases in the middle. The CDR3: CASSPGGTDTQYF. In nucleotides, the CDR3 is TGTGCCAGTAGCCCCGGGGGCACAGATACGCAGTATTTT. Together with reference TRBV19 and TRBJ2-3, the CDR3 gives the full variable domain: DGGITQSPKYLFRKEGQNVTLSCEQNLNHDAMYWYRQDPGQGLRLIYYSQIVNDFQKGDIAEGYSVSREKKESFPLTVTSAQKNPTAFYLCASSPGGTDTQYFGPGTRLTVL.

The V gene is TRBV9, the J gene TRBJ2-2; 11 nucleotides agree with TRBD2. V lost 5 bases, J lost 2 bases, and 5 bases stayed unmatched. In germline, CDR1 is SGDLS, CDR2 YYNGEE. CDR3 size: 16 residues. In nucleotides, the CDR3 is TGTGCCAGCAGGTTGGGACTAGCGGTCAACACCGGGGAGCTGTTTTTT. This translates into CASRLGLAVNTGELFF.

This chain connects TRBV3-1 (or the pseudogene TRBV3-2) to TRBJ2-1; TRBD2 is a possible D gene (8 bases). Trimming removed 3 bases at V and 4 bases at J, with 25 bases between. Germline V gives CDR1 LGHDT, CDR2 YNNKEL (reference sequence). The CDR3 length is 19 residues. CDR3 region: CASSHPPGRGRSNYNEQFF. The CDR3 bases are TGTGCCAGCAGCCATCCCCCCGGGAGGGGGCGGTCGAATTACAATGAGCAGTTCTTC.

The chain combines TRBV24-1 with TRBJ2-2; no firm D call. CDR3 length: 14 amino acids. Germline loops: CDR1 KGHDR, CDR2 SFDVKD. Trimming pared 4 bases from V and 6 bases from J, leaving 11 bases between. CDR3 sequence (DNA): TGTGCCACCAGTGACCAACATAGCCCCGGGGAGCTGTTTTTT. It specifies CATSDQHSPGELFF.

This chain links TRBV18 with TRBJ1-1; D unresolved. Trimming took 3 bases from V and 6 from J, leaving 8 bases between them. The CDR3 is made up of 12 amino acids. Looked up from germline, CDR1 is KGHSH and CDR2 is LQKENI. DNA for the CDR3: TGTGCCAGCTCACCTCAGGTTTCTGAAGCTTTCTTT. Its protein is CASSPQVSEAFF.

V and J are TRBV5-6 and TRBJ2-7; 8 positions agree with TRBD2. The CDR3 runs 15 residues. V lost 0 bases to trimming and J lost 2 bases; unmatched junction nucleotides: 4. CDR1 is SGHDT and CDR2 is YYEEEE in the germline V gene. CDR3 nucleotides: TGTGCCAGCAGCTTGGCGGCGGGGGGTCCCTACGAGCAGTACTTC. This encodes CASSLAAGGPYEQYF.

This chain joins TRBV5-1 and TRBJ2-7; D is unclear. With 4 bases removed from V and 0 bases from J, the gap between germline ends came to 11 bases. This CDR3 is 14 amino acids long. Per germline, CDR1 SGHRS and CDR2 YFSETQ. This CDR3 is CASSPSSSSYEQYF. CDR3 coding DNA: TGCGCCAGCAGCCCCTCGTCGAGCTCCTACGAGCAGTACTTC.

The chain uses TRBV7-2 and TRBJ1-5; unclear D gene. Trimming pared 2 bases from V and 4 bases from J, leaving 6 bases between. The CDR3 runs to 13 residues. CDR1 and CDR2 from the germline V gene are SGHTA and FQGNSA. The CDR3 spells CASSLMNNQPQHF. CDR3 in DNA: TGTGCCAGCAGCTTAATGAATAATCAGCCCCAGCATTTT. The complete variable domain, with remaining parts taken from reference TRBV7-2 and TRBJ1-5, reads GAGVSQSPSNKVTEKGKDVELRCDPISGHTALYWYRQSLGQGLEFLIYFQGNSAPDKSGLPSDRFSAERTGGSVSTLTIQRTQQEDSAVYLCASSLMNNQPQHFGDGTRLSIL.

The chain's CDR3 is CASRAYSGNTIYF. The CDR3 coding sequence is TGTGCCAGCAGAGCCTACTCTGGAAACACCATATATTTT. The chain combines TRBV2 with TRBJ1-3; D gene ambiguous. The CDR3 has 13 amino acids. Per germline, CDR1 SNHLY and CDR2 FYNNEI. V was pared by 6 bases and J by 0 bases, with 6 bases between.

The chain joins TRBV28 to TRBJ2-3; TRBD2 matches at 14 bases. The CDR3 contains 16 residues. CDR1 and CDR2 (germline): MDHEN, SYDVKM. The ends lost 6 bases at V and 5 bases at J; junction bases unmatched: 7. CDR3: CASSPGLAGARDTQYF. The DNA for the CDR3 is TGTGCCAGCAGCCCGGGACTAGCGGGAGCGAGAGATACGCAGTATTTT.

The chain combines TRBV5-6 with TRBJ2-1, with D unclear. The CDR3 runs to 16 residues. Germline-derived CDR1 and CDR2 are SGHDT and YYEEEE. V shed 0 bases and J shed 0 bases, with 10 bases lying between them. CDR3 sequence reads: CASSLGAKSSYNEQFF. The CDR3 DNA sequence: TGTGCCAGCAGCTTGGGGGCCAAGAGCTCCTACAATGAGCAGTTCTTC.

This clone was counted a single time. V usage is TRBV24-1 and J usage is TRBJ2-5, with 8 bases lining up with TRBD1. This CDR3 is 14 amino acids long. Germline V gene data show CDR1 as KGHDR and CDR2 as SFDVKD. V lost 9 bases and J lost 4; bases outside the gene matches: 9. DNA for the CDR3: TGTGCCACCTCACAGGGGGAGATCCCAGAGACCCAGTACTTC. Its translation: CATSQGEIPETQYF.

The CDR3 loop is CASSESAGANTQYF. The CDR3 coding sequence is TGTGCCAGCAGTGAGTCGGCAGGGGCGAATACGCAGTATTTT. The V call is TRBV6-1, the J call TRBJ2-3; the D gene is possibly TRBD1 (6 bases). Germline V gives CDR1 MNHNS, CDR2 SASEGT. Trimming took off 3 bases at V and 7 bases at J, with 14 bases between the two ends. This CDR3 contains 14 residues.

This clone was seen once. J is TRBJ1-1 and V is TRBV5-1, with D perhaps TRBD1 (5 bases). Trimming shortened V by 1 base and J by 4 bases, and 11 bases separated the two germline ends. Germline assignment: CDR1 SGHRS and CDR2 YFSETQ. The CDR3 sequence is 14 residues long. In nucleotides, the CDR3 is TGCGCCAGCAGCTTGACGCAGGGAAGCACTGAAGCTTTCTTT. Residues: CASSLTQGSTEAFF.

The rearrangement links TRBV11-1 to TRBJ2-7; 7 positions agree with TRBD2. Germline lookup yields CDR1 SGHAT and CDR2 FQDESV (reference sequence). J was trimmed by 3 bases and V by 5 bases; bases with no gene match: 7. The CDR3 covers 14 residues. This CDR3 reads CASSRGTTVYEQYF. The CDR3 DNA is TGTGCCAGCAGCAGAGGGACTACTGTCTACGAGCAGTACTTC.

The chain couples TRBV4-1 to TRBJ2-5, with TRBD2 matching 8 bases. The ends lost 4 bases at V and 2 bases at J; junction bases unmatched: 12. The germline V gene has CDR1 MGHRA and CDR2 YSYEKL. This CDR3 region has 17 residues. DNA for the CDR3: TGCGCCAGCAGCCCTCGCGAGGGGGTAGCGGGGCAAGAGACCCAGTACTTC. This codes for CASSPREGVAGQETQYF.

This clone was picked up a small number of times. The CDR3 region has the DNA TGTGCCAGCAGTGAACTTGGGGCGGGCTGGGATTCACCCCTCCACTTT. Its protein is CASSELGAGWDSPLHF. The rearrangement links TRBV2 to TRBJ1-6, with D perhaps TRBD1 (5 bases). The germline V gene has CDR1 SNHLY and CDR2 FYNNEI. Trimming pared 2 bases from V and 8 bases from J, leaving 16 bases between. The CDR3 runs 16 residues.

The gene calls are TRBV20-1 and TRBJ2-2; D not resolved. Trimming removed 3 bases from V and 3 bases from J, with 14 bases in between. Germline CDR1 DFQATT, CDR2 SNEGSKA (reference sequence). The CDR3 runs 15 residues. The CDR3, as DNA: TGCAGTGCTAGTTCGGTAACCGCTGACACCGGGGAGCTGTTTTTT. Translating gives CSASSVTADTGELFF.

V and J are TRBV9 and TRBJ2-1; D may correspond to TRBD1 or TRBD2 (5 bases each). CDR3 length: 13 residues. In germline, CDR1 is SGDLS, CDR2 YYNGEE. Trimming left V 4 bases short and J 8 bases short, with 13 bases between. The CDR3 region is CASSSGTRHEQFF. CDR3 coding DNA: TGTGCCAGCAGCTCCGGGACCAGACATGAGCAGTTCTTC. The full variable domain, completed using reference TRBV9 and TRBJ2-1, is DSGVTQTPKHLITATGQRVTLRCSPRSGDLSVYWYQQSLDQGLQFLIQYYNGEERAKGNILERFSAQQFPDLHSELNLSSLELGDSALYFCASSSGTRHEQFFGPGTRLTVL.